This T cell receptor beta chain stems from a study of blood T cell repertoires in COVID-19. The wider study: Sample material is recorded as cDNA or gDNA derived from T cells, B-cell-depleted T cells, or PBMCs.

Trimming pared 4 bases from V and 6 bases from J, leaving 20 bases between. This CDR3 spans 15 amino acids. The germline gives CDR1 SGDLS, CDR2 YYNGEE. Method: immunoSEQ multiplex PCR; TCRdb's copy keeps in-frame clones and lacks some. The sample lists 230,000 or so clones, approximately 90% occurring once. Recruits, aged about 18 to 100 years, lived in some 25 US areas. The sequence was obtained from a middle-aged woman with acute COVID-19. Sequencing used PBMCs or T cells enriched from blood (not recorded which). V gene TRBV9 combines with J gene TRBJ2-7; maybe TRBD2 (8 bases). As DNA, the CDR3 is TGTGCCAGCAGCCCGGGGGGGACAGCTAGCGGCGAGCAGTACTTC. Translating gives CASSPGGTASGEQYF.